A single sample is the source of the 15 T cell receptor beta chains below, sequenced in a study of CD8 T cells in ankylosing spondylitis. TCRdb recomputed calls from the 5' RACE reads with MiXCR, one row per CDR3 protein. The sample includes 85,000 to 100,000 distinct CDR3 sequences, 8.8% of them seen just once. The source material was blood, either unsorted or a sorted T cell fraction (not recorded which). The receptors were sampled from a male donor with ankylosing spondylitis or in good health (not recorded which).

This clonotype was detected many times. The V gene is TRBV24-1, the J gene TRBJ1-6; D might be TRBD1 (6 bases). Germline V CDR1 and CDR2: KGHDR, SFDVKD. V gave up 8 bases and J gave up 7 bases, with 11 bases separating them. This CDR3 region has 13 residues. The CDR3 is CATIGGGNSPLHF. CDR3 coding DNA: TGTGCCACCATAGGGGGGGGGAATTCACCCCTCCACTTT.

The chain combines TRBV20-1 with TRBJ2-7, with TRBD2 identical over 8 bases. The V gene's germline CDR1 is DFQATT and CDR2 SNEGSKA (reference sequence). This CDR3 contains 12 residues. The V segment lost 6 bases and the J segment 6 bases; nucleotides outside the gene matches: 7. CDR3 sequence (DNA): TGCAGTGCCACCGGGACTAGTTCCGAGCAGTACTTC. Translating gives CSATGTSSEQYF.

The V call is TRBV12-3 or TRBV12-4, the J call TRBJ1-2; 7 nucleotides match TRBD1. This CDR3 spans 12 amino acids. J lost 8 bases, V lost 5 bases, and 5 bases had no gene match. Written as DNA, the CDR3 is TGTGCCAGCAGTCCCTGGACAGGCGGCTACACCTTC. Protein product: CASSPWTGGYTF.

At least ten counts were recorded for this clonotype. The rearrangement joins TRBV5-1 to TRBJ1-4; D is uncertain. Germline CDR1 reads SGHRS; CDR2 reads YFSETQ. This CDR3 is 15 amino acids long. Trimming cost V 2 bases and J 0 bases, with 8 bases left between them. CDR3 in DNA: TGCGCCAGCAGCTTAGAGGTTGCAACTAATGAAAAACTGTTTTTT. Its protein is CASSLEVATNEKLFF.

At least ten counts were recorded for this clonotype. The J gene is TRBJ2-1, the V gene TRBV3-1; 12 bases line up with TRBD2. J lost 8 bases, V lost 4 bases, and 6 bases had no gene match. This CDR3 region has 15 residues. Germline V gene lookup returns CDR1 LGHDT and CDR2 YNNKEL (reference sequence). CDR3 DNA: TGTGCCAGCAGCCCCGGACTAGCGGGGTGGGATGAGCAGTTCTTC. Its protein is CASSPGLAGWDEQFF.

This clonotype was picked up many times. This chain connects TRBV20-1 to TRBJ2-1; D is undetermined. The CDR3 is made up of 15 amino acids. Per germline, CDR1 DFQATT and CDR2 SNEGSKA (reference sequence). The germline V and J ends were trimmed by 0 bases and 0 bases, with 9 bases remaining between them. The CDR3, as DNA: TGCAGTGCTAGAGATGTCGTTTCCTCCTACAATGAGCAGTTCTTC. It codes for CSARDVVSSYNEQFF.

This clonotype was recorded at least ten times. The gene calls are TRBV29-1 and TRBJ1-2; D is perhaps TRBD1 (6 bases). The V gene's germline CDR1 is SQVTM and CDR2 ANQGSEA. This CDR3 is built from 13 residues. V lost 7 bases and J 1 base, leaving 13 bases between the germline ends. The CDR3 region has the DNA TGCAGCGCCCGAGGGGGAGATAACTATGGCTACACCTTC. Translated: CSARGGDNYGYTF.

The CDR3 here is CASSERQGIGETQYF. CDR3 DNA sequence: TGTGCCAGCAGCGAAAGACAGGGGATCGGGGAGACCCAGTACTTC. The rearrangement joins TRBV2 to TRBJ2-5; TRBD1 agrees at 8 bases. The trim removed 6 bases at V and 5 bases at J, leaving 11 bases unmatched. The CDR3 runs 15 residues. CDR1 is SNHLY, CDR2 FYNNEI, per germline. Full variable domain (rest looked up from reference TRBV2 and TRBJ2-5): EPEVTQTPSHQVTQMGQEVILRCVPISNHLYFYWYRQILGQKVEFLVSFYNNEISEKSEIFDDQFSVERPDGSNFTLKIRSTKLEDSAMYFCASSERQGIGETQYFGPGTRLLVL.

This clonotype was found many times. This chain joins TRBV24-1 and TRBJ2-3; D unclear. The CDR3 sequence is 16 residues long. Trimming cost V 2 bases and J 0 bases, with 11 bases left between them. Germline V gives CDR1 KGHDR, CDR2 SFDVKD. CDR3 sequence reads: CATSDSWGSSTDTQYF. The CDR3 nucleotides read TGTGCCACCAGTGATTCATGGGGTAGTAGCACAGATACGCAGTATTTT.

The chain joins TRBV6-1 to TRBJ2-6; 7 bases align to TRBD1. CDR1 is MNHNS, CDR2 SASEGT, per germline. The length of the CDR3 is 15 residues. V lost 4 bases and J lost 4; bases outside the gene matches: 4. The CDR3: CASSGQGPGANVLTF. The CDR3 nucleotides are TGTGCCAGCAGTGGACAGGGACCCGGGGCCAACGTCCTGACTTTC.

This clonotype showed up many times. V usage is TRBV29-1 and J usage is TRBJ2-7, with D unresolved. Trimming left V 4 bases short and J 3 bases short, with 13 bases between. Germline assignment: CDR1 SQVTM and CDR2 ANQGSEA. The CDR3 runs 13 residues. CDR3 sequence reads: CSVVIQTNYEQYF. In DNA, the CDR3 is TGCAGCGTTGTGATACAGACCAACTACGAGCAGTACTTC.

This clonotype was found many times. The V gene is TRBV12-3 or TRBV12-4, the J gene TRBJ1-2; D ambiguous. The CDR3 loop spans 13 amino acids. Trimming shortened V by 7 bases and J by 4 bases, and 13 bases separated the two germline ends. CDR3 sequence: CASTLRGTYGYTF. The DNA for the CDR3 is TGTGCCAGCACCCTACGGGGTACCTATGGCTACACCTTC.

On this clonotype: A read error is possible here, since a much larger clone lies one base away. The chain is built from TRBV6-1 and TRBJ2-7, with D perhaps TRBD2 (6 bases). Germline loops: CDR1 MNHNS, CDR2 SASEGT. The length of the CDR3 is 15 residues. CDR3 bases: TGTGCCTGCAGTGAAGCGTGGAGGGGTCTCTACGAGCAGTACTTC. The encoded protein is CACSEAWRGLYEQYF.

This clonotype has at least ten counts. J is TRBJ2-2 and V is TRBV6-1; 13 positions agree with TRBD2. Trimming removed 6 bases from V and 5 bases from J; junction bases left unmatched: 6. This CDR3 has 16 amino acids. Germline loops: CDR1 MNHNS, CDR2 SASEGT. CDR3 sequence: CASRRTSGGPTGELFF. Here the CDR3 DNA reads TGTGCCAGCAGACGGACTAGCGGGGGACCTACCGGGGAGCTGTTTTTT.

This clonotype was counted at least ten times. The chain couples TRBV28 to TRBJ2-7; 8 nucleotides match TRBD2. The CDR3 loop spans 15 amino acids. Germline V gene sequence: CDR1 MDHEN, CDR2 SYDVKM. V lost 7 bases to trimming and J lost 2 bases; unmatched junction nucleotides: 10. CDR3 bases: TGTGCCAGCACCATCTCGGGGGGGAATCCCTACGAGCAGTACTTC. This encodes CASTISGGNPYEQYF.